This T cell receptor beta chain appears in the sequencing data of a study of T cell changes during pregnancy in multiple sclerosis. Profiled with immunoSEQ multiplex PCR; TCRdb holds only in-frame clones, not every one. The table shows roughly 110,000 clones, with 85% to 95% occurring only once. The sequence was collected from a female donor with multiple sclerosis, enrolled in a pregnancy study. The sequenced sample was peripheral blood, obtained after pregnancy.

The CDR3 loop reads CASSQDDSPRDRGSYEQYF. The CDR3 DNA is TGTGCCAGCAGCCAAGATGATAGTCCCCGGGACAGGGGTTCCTACGAGCAGTACTTC. The rearrangement links TRBV4-2 to TRBJ2-7, with 10 bases lining up with TRBD1. Germline V gene data show CDR1 as LGHNA and CDR2 as YNFKEQ. The CDR3 sequence is 19 residues long. The J segment lost 1 base and the V segment lost 0 bases, leaving 12 bases of the junction unmatched.